A selection of T cell receptor beta chains follows, all from one sample in a study of blood T cell repertoires in COVID-19. Produced via immunoSEQ multiplex PCR; TCRdb's table is partial and in-frame only. The repertoire holds roughly 40,000 clones, with 89% as singletons. Sequencing was carried out using peripheral blood. These receptors were taken from a human donor in a cohort sampled during active COVID-19. Each CDR3 is given with its conserved first and last residue. A D gene is named only where the DNA matches it firmly. Rows may omit the clone size; those that give it use once, few, many or a size class.

- TRBD2 TRBJ2-7 TRBV29-1 CSVEPLVGVSLAGTSYEQYF TGCAGCGTTGAACCCCTTGTGGGTGTTTCCCTAGCGGGGACCTCCTACGAGCAGTACTTC
- - TRBJ2-3 TRBV19 CASSMGAFTDTQYF TGTGCCAGTAGTATGGGGGCCTTCACAGATACGCAGTATTTT
- - TRBJ2-3 TRBV19 CASSIDRGTPSYF TGTGCCAGTAGTATAGATCGCGGGACCCCGTCCTATTTT
- TRBD2 TRBJ2-3 TRBV20-1 CSASSASGTRDTQYF TGCAGTGCTAGTTCGGCTAGCGGGACAAGAGATACGCAGTATTTT
- TRBD1 TRBJ2-3 TRBV5-5 CASIRGPTDTQYF TGTGCCAGCATCAGGGGGCCAACAGATACGCAGTATTTT
- TRBD1 TRBJ1-5 TRBV7-2 CASSLGGRGNQPQHF TGTGCCAGCAGCTTAGGGGGCAGGGGGAATCAGCCCCAGCATTTT
- - TRBJ2-7 TRBV15 CATSGSLVFYEQYF TGTGCCACCAGCGGCTCACTAGTGTTCTACGAGCAGTACTTC
- TRBD1 TRBJ1-4 TRBV24-1 CATSDLHRTGYNEKLFF TGTGCCACCAGTGATTTGCACCGGACAGGGTATAATGAAAAACTGTTTTTT
- TRBD1 TRBJ1-6 TRBV20-1 CSASRRDSLNSPLHF TGCAGTGCTAGTCGAAGGGACAGCCTTAATTCACCCCTCCACTTT
- - TRBJ2-7 TRBV7-2 CASSAGLPAEQYF TGTGCCAGCAGCGCGGGACTCCCCGCGGAGCAGTACTTC
- TRBD2 TRBJ2-1 TRBV4-1 CASSQESTSDIPEDEQFF TGCGCCAGCAGCCAAGAAAGCACTAGCGATATACCGGAAGATGAGCAGTTCTTC
- - TRBJ1-3 TRBV4-3 CASSQSWLASGNTIYF TGCGCCAGCAGCCAAAGTTGGCTGGCCTCTGGAAACACCATATATTTT
- - TRBJ2-1 TRBV27 CASSFTVSSYNEQFF TGTGCCAGCAGCTTTACAGTTAGCTCCTACAATGAGCAGTTCTTC
- TRBD2 TRBJ2-1 TRBV6-6 CASSYPLGGGYNEQFF TGTGCCAGCAGTTACCCCCTCGGCGGGGGCTACAATGAGCAGTTCTTC
- - TRBJ1-6 TRBV11-2 CASTLGEAYNSPLHF TGTGCCAGCACCCTGGGGGAGGCCTATAATTCACCCCTCCACTTT
- TRBD2 TRBJ2-4 TRBV5-1 CARSWGAGGGIQYF TGCGCCCGCAGCTGGGGGGCGGGGGGCGGCATTCAGTACTTC
- - TRBJ2-5 TRBV2 CASSPQPGEQETQYF TGTGCCAGCAGTCCCCAGCCGGGGGAGCAAGAGACCCAGTACTTC
- - TRBJ1-2 TRBV4-3 CASSQNQGYNYGYTF TGCGCCAGCAGCCAAAACCAGGGTTACAACTATGGCTACACCTTC
- TRBD1 TRBJ1-2 TRBV19 CASSPGQGALGYTF TGTGCCAGTAGCCCCGGCCAGGGGGCGCTGGGCTACACCTTC
- - TRBJ2-5 TRBV2 CASSLGGGGQETQYF TGTGCCAGCAGCTTGGGGGGAGGGGGTCAAGAGACCCAGTACTTC
- - TRBJ2-5 TRBV6-2/TRBV6-3 CASSVWAGATSRETQYF TGTGCCAGCAGTGTTTGGGCGGGGGCAACTTCACGTGAGACCCAGTACTTC
- - TRBJ1-2 TRBV5-1 CASRPTTTGSYGYTF TGCGCCAGCAGACCCACTACCACAGGGAGCTATGGCTACACCTTC
- - TRBJ1-2 TRBV12-3/TRBV12-4 CASSLGGGYTF TGTGCCAGCAGTTTGGGAGGTGGCTACACCTTC
- TRBD1 TRBJ1-4 TRBV9 CASSGTQGANEKLFF TGTGCCAGCAGCGGAACACAGGGGGCGAATGAAAAACTGTTTTTT
- - TRBJ2-5 TRBV7-9 CASSFSRETQYF TGTGCCAGCAGCTTTAGTCGAGAGACCCAGTACTTC
- - TRBJ2-1 TRBV6-6 CASWGVTYNEQFF TGTGCCAGCTGGGGGGTTACCTACAATGAGCAGTTCTTC
- - TRBJ2-5 TRBV2 CASTHREGQETQYF TGTGCCAGCACCCACAGGGAGGGCCAAGAGACCCAGTACTTC
- TRBD2 TRBJ2-6 TRBV5-5 CASSYGGAGANVLTF TGTGCCAGCAGCTATGGGGGGGCTGGGGCCAACGTCCTGACTTTC
- TRBD2 TRBJ2-2 TRBV5-4 CASSLEGSGRARAGELFF TGTGCCAGCAGCTTGGAGGGTAGCGGGAGGGCCCGAGCCGGGGAGCTGTTTTTT
- - TRBJ1-5 TRBV27 CASSPYPTGRGGQPQHF TGTGCCAGCAGTCCCTATCCTACAGGGAGGGGAGGTCAGCCCCAGCATTTT
- TRBD1 TRBJ2-1 TRBV5-8 CASSWTGGFYNEQFF TGTGCCAGCAGCTGGACAGGGGGCTTTTACAATGAGCAGTTCTTC
- - TRBJ2-3 TRBV5-1 CASSLEGGTQYF TGCGCCAGCAGCTTGGAAGGGGGTACGCAGTATTTT
- TRBD2 TRBJ2-7 TRBV5-4 CASSPGGGGRGRAYEQYF TGTGCCAGCAGCCCGGGGGGGGGCGGGAGAGGAAGGGCCTACGAGCAGTACTTC
medium-sized TRBD1 TRBJ1-6 TRBV6-5 CASSYSRQGLNSPLHF TGTGCCAGCAGTTACTCTCGACAGGGCCTTAATTCACCCCTCCACTTT
- TRBD1 TRBJ2-7 TRBV27 CASSPSTGRILYEQYF TGTGCCAGCAGTCCGTCGACAGGGCGGATACTCTACGAGCAGTACTTC
- TRBD1 TRBJ1-1 TRBV29-1 CSVWSRDRDTEAFF TGCAGCGTTTGGAGTCGGGACAGGGACACTGAAGCTTTCTTT
once TRBD2 TRBJ2-4 TRBV20-1 CSAGRGAIQYF TGCAGTGCCGGGAGGGGGGCCATTCAGTACTTC
- - TRBJ1-6 TRBV5-6 CASSSHGTPNNSPLHF TGTGCCAGCAGCTCTCATGGGACACCGAATAATTCACCCCTCCACTTT
- TRBD1 TRBJ2-7 TRBV3-1/TRBV3-2 CASSQVHRDRGCEQYF TGTGCCAGCAGCCAAGTACACCGGGACAGGGGGTGCGAGCAGTACTTC
- TRBD1 TRBJ1-4 TRBV30 CAWSGDSWEKLFF TGTGCCTGGAGTGGGGACAGTTGGGAAAAACTGTTTTTT
- TRBD1 TRBJ2-1 TRBV2 CASPWDRGRNEQFF TGTGCCAGTCCTTGGGACAGGGGGCGGAATGAGCAGTTCTTC
- - TRBJ1-4 TRBV5-7 CASSGDGVGEKLFF TGTGCCAGCAGCGGAGACGGTGTCGGGGAAAAACTGTTTTTT
- - TRBJ1-2 TRBV2 CASTAGRNYGYTF TGTGCCAGCACGGCAGGAAGAAACTATGGCTACACCTTC
- - TRBJ2-3 TRBV7-2 CASSLGLTSTDTQYF TGTGCCAGCAGCTTAGGACTCACTAGCACAGATACGCAGTATTTT
- TRBD2 TRBJ2-3 TRBV3-1/TRBV3-2 CASSHSGGARDTQYF TGTGCCAGCAGTCATAGCGGGGGGGCCAGAGATACGCAGTATTTT
- - TRBJ1-5 TRBV12-3/TRBV12-4 CASTLNHQPQHF TGTGCCAGCACCCTAAATCATCAGCCCCAGCATTTT
- - TRBJ2-3 TRBV10-3 CAIQDFTDTQYF TGTGCCATCCAGGATTTCACAGATACGCAGTATTTT
medium-sized - TRBJ1-2 TRBV19 CASSIVGTSGYTF TGTGCCAGTAGTATAGTAGGGACTAGTGGCTACACCTTC
- - TRBJ2-2 TRBV25-1 CASSIDRRPNTGELFF TGTGCCAGCAGTATCGACAGACGCCCGAACACCGGGGAGCTGTTTTTT
- - TRBJ1-2 TRBV9 CASSVGDTLYGYTF TGTGCCAGCAGCGTAGGGGACACCCTCTATGGCTACACCTTC
once - TRBJ2-7 TRBV6-2/TRBV6-3 CASSPGWHEQYF TGTGCCAGCAGTCCAGGGTGGCACGAGCAGTACTTC
- - TRBJ2-4 TRBV11-3 CASSLDLGIQYF TGTGCCAGCAGCTTAGATCTAGGCATTCAGTACTTC
- - TRBJ2-5 TRBV20-1 CSGSRQETQYF TGCAGTGGTTCTAGGCAAGAGACCCAGTACTTC
- - TRBJ1-1 TRBV14 CASQGQMNTEAFF TGTGCCAGTCAGGGGCAGATGAACACTGAAGCTTTCTTT
- - TRBJ1-1 TRBV19 CASSIVASHAEAFF TGTGCCAGTAGTATCGTAGCCTCCCACGCTGAAGCTTTCTTT